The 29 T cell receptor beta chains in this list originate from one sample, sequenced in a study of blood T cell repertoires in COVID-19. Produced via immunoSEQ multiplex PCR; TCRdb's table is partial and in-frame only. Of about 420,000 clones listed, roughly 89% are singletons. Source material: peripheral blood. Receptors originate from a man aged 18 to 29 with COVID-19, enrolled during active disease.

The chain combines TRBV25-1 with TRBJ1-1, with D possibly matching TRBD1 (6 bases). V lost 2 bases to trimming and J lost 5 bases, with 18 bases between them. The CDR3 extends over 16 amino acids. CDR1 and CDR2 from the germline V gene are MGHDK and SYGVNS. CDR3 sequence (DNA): TGTGCCAGCAGTGAAAGGAACAGGGAATCGGGAACTGAAGCTTTCTTT. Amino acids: CASSERNRESGTEAFF.

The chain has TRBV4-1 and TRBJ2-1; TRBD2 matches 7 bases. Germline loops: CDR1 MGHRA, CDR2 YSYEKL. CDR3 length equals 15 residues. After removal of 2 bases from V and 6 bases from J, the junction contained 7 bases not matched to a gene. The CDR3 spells CASSQQRGGVNEQFF. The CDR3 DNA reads TGCGCCAGCAGCCAACAGCGGGGTGGGGTCAATGAGCAGTTCTTC.

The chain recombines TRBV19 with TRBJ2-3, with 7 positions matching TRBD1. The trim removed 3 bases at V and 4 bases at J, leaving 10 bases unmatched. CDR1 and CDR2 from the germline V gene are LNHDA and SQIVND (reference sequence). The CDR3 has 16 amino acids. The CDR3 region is CASSIGQRGRPDTQYF. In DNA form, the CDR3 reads TGTGCCAGTAGTATTGGACAAAGGGGGCGCCCAGATACGCAGTATTTT.

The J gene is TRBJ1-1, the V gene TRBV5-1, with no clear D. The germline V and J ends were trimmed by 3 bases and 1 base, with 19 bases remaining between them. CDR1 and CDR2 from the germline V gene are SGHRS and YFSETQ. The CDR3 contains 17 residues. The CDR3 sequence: CASSSLLEARENTEAFF. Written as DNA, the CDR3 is TGCGCCAGCAGCTCCCTCTTGGAGGCGAGGGAGAACACTGAAGCTTTCTTT.

Here the CDR3 reads CASSALGSGNTIYF. The CDR3 DNA is TGCGCCAGCAGCGCCCTAGGCTCTGGAAACACCATATATTTT. J is TRBJ1-3 and V is TRBV5-1; no definite D call. The V gene lost 4 bases and the J gene lost 0 bases, with 8 bases spanning the gap. The V gene's germline CDR1 is SGHRS and CDR2 YFSETQ. The CDR3 totals 14 residues.

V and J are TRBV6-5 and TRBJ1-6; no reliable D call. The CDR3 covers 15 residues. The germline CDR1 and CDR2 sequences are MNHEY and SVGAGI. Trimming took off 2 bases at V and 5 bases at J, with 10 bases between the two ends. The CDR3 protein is CASSYGPLHNSPLHF. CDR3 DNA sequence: TGTGCCAGCAGTTACGGGCCACTCCATAATTCACCCCTCCACTTT.

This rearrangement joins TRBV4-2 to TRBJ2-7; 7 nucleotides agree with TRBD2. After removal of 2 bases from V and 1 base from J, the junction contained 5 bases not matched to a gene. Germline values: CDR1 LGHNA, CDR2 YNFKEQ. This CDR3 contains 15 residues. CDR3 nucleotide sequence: TGTGCCAGCAGCCAAATGAACGGGGGGTCCTACGAGCAGTACTTC. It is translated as CASSQMNGGSYEQYF.

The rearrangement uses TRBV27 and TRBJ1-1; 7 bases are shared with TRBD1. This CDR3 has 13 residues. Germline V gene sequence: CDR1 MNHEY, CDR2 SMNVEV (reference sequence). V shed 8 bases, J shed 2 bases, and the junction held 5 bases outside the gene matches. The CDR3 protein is CASSWDRNTEAFF. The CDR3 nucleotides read TGTGCCAGCTCATGGGACAGAAACACTGAAGCTTTCTTT.

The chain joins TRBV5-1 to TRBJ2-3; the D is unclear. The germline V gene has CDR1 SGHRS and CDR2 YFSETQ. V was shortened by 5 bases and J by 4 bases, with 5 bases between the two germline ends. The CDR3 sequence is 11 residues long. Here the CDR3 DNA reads TGCGCCAGCAGTTCCGCAGATACGCAGTATTTT. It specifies CASSSADTQYF.

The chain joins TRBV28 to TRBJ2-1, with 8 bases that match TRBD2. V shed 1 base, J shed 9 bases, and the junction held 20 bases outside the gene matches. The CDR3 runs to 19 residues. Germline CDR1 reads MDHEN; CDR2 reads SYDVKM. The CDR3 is CASSLSRARSSGRWGEQFF. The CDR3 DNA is TGTGCCAGCAGTTTATCCCGCGCGCGTTCTAGCGGGCGATGGGGTGAGCAGTTCTTC. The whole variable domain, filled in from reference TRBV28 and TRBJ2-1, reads DVKVTQSSRYLVKRTGEKVFLECVQDMDHENMFWYRQDPGLGLRLIYFSYDVKMKEKGDIPEGYSVSREKKERFSLILESASTNQTSMYLCASSLSRARSSGRWGEQFFGPGTRLTVL.

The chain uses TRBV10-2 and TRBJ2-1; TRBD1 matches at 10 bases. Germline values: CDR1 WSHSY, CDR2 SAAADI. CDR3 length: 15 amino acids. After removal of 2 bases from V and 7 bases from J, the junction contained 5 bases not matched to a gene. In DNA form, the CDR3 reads TGCGCCAGCAGTGAGCGGGGGACAGGGGAGAATGAGCAGTTCTTC. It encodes CASSERGTGENEQFF.

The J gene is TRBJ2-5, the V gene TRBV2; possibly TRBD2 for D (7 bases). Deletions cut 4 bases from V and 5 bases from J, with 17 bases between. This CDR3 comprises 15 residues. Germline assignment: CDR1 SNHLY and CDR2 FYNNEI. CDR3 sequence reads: CASSGGGGPRETQYF. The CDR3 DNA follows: TGTGCCAGCAGTGGGGGCGGGGGCCCCCGGGAGACCCAGTACTTC.

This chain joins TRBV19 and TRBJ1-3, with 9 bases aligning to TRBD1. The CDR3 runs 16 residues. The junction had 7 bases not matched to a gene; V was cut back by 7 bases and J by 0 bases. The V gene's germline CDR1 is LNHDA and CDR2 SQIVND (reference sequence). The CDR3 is CASKGQGTRSGNTIYF. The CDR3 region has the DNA TGTGCCAGTAAGGGACAGGGCACACGCTCTGGAAACACCATATATTTT.

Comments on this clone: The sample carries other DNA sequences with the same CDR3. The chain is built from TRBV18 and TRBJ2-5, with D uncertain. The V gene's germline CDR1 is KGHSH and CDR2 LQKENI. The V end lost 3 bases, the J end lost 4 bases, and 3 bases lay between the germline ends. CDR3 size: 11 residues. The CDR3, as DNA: TGTGCCAGCTCACCCAGAGAGACCCAGTACTTC. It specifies CASSPRETQYF. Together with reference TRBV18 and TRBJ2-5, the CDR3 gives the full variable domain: NAGVMQNPRHLVRRRGQEARLRCSPMKGHSHVYWYRQLPEEGLKFMVYLQKENIIDESGMPKERFSAEFPKEGPSILRIQQVVRGDSAAYFCASSPRETQYFGPGTRLLVL.

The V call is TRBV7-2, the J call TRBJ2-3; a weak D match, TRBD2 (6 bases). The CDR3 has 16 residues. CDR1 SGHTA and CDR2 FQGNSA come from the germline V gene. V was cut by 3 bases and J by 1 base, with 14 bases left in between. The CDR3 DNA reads TGTGCCAGCAGCTTGCGGAGGGGATATCGCACAGATACGCAGTATTTT. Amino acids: CASSLRRGYRTDTQYF.

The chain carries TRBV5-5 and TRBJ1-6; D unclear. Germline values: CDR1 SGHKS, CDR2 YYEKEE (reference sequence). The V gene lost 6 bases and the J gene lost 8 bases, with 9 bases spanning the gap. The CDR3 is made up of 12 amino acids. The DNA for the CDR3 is TGTGCCAGCACGAGGGCGGATTCACCCCTCCACTTT. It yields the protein CASTRADSPLHF.

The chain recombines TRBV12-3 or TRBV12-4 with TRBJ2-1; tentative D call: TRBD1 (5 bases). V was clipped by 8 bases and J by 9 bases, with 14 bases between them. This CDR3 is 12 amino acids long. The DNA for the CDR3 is TGTGCCAGCCGGACCGATAGGGGTGAGCAGTTCTTC. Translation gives CASRTDRGEQFF.

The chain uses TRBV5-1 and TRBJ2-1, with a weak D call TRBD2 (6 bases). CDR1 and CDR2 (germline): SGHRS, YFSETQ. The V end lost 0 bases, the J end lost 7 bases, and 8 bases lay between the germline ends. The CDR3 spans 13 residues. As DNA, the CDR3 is TGCGCCAGCAGCTTGGGTGGGAGGAATGAGCAGTTCTTC. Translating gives CASSLGGRNEQFF. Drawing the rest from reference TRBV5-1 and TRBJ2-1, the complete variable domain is KAGVTQTPRYLIKTRGQQVTLSCSPISGHRSVSWYQQTPGQGLQFLFEYFSETQRNKGNFPGRFSGRQFSNSRSEMNVSTLELGDSALYLCASSLGGRNEQFFGPGTRLTVL.

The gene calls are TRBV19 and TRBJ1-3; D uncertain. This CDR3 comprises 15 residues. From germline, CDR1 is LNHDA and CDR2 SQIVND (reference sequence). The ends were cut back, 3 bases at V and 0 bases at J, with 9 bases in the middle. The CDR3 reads CASSIGSSSGNTIYF. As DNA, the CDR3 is TGTGCCAGTAGTATTGGATCTAGCTCTGGAAACACCATATATTTT.

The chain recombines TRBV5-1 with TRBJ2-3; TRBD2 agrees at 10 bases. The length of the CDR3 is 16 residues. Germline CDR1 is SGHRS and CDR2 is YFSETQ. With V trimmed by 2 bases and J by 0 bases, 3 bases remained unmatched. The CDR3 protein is CASSFTSGVSTDTQYF. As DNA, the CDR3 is TGCGCCAGCAGCTTTACTAGCGGGGTTAGCACAGATACGCAGTATTTT.

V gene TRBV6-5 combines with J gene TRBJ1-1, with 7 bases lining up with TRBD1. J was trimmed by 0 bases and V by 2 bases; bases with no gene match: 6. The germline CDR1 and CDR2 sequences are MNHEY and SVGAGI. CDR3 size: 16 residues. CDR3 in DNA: TGTGCCAGCAGTTACAGGGGGCGCGGGATGAACACTGAAGCTTTCTTT. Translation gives CASSYRGRGMNTEAFF.

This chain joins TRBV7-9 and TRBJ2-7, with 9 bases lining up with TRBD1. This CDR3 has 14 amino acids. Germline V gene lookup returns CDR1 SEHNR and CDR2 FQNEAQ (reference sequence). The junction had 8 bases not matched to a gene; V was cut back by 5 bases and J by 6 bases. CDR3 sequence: CASSTRDRVSEQYF. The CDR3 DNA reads TGTGCCAGCAGCACCCGGGACAGGGTTAGCGAGCAGTACTTC.

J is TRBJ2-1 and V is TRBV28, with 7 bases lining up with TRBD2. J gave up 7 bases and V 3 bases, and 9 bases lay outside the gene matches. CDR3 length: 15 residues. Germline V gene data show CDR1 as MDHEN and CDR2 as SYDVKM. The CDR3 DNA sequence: TGTGCCAGCAGTTTGCCCTATTGGACTAGGAATGAGCAGTTCTTC. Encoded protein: CASSLPYWTRNEQFF. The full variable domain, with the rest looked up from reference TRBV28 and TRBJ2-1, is DVKVTQSSRYLVKRTGEKVFLECVQDMDHENMFWYRQDPGLGLRLIYFSYDVKMKEKGDIPEGYSVSREKKERFSLILESASTNQTSMYLCASSLPYWTRNEQFFGPGTRLTVL.

CDR3 DNA sequence: TGTGCCAGCAGCCAAGAGGGCCGTGTTTGGACCCAGTACTTC. Protein product: CASSQEGRVWTQYF. The chain employs TRBV3-1 (or the pseudogene TRBV3-2) and TRBJ2-5; D unresolved. Germline CDR1 is LGHDT and CDR2 is YNNKEL (reference sequence). The CDR3 length is 14 residues. The ends were cut back, 0 bases at V and 7 bases at J, with 12 bases in the middle.

The CDR3 loop reads CASSSGTITYEQYF. The CDR3 DNA sequence: TGTGCCAGCAGTTCCGGGACTATAACCTACGAGCAGTACTTC. The chain joins TRBV27 to TRBJ2-7; 7 nucleotides align to TRBD2. From germline, CDR1 is MNHEY and CDR2 SMNVEV (reference sequence). The J segment lost 2 bases and the V segment lost 4 bases, leaving 5 bases of the junction unmatched. This CDR3 contains 14 residues.

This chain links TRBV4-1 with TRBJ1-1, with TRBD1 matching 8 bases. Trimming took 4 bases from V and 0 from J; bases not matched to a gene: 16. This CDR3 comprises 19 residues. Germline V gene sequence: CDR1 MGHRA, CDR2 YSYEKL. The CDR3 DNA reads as TGCGCCAGCAGCCCGTCCATTCGGACAGGGTACGGTATGAACACTGAAGCTTTCTTT. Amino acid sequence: CASSPSIRTGYGMNTEAFF.

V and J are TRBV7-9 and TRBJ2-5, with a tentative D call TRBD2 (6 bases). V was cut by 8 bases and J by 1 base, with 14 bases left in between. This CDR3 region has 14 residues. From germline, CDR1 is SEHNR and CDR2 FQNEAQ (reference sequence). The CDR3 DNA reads TGTGCCAGCTGGGAGGTGGGTAGCCAAGAGACCCAGTACTTC. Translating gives CASWEVGSQETQYF. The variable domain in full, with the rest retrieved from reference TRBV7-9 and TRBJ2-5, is DTGVSQNPRHKITKRGQNVTFRCDPISEHNRLYWYRQTLGQGPEFLTYFQNEAQLEKSRLLSDRFSAERPKGSFSTLEIQRTEQGDSAMYLCASWEVGSQETQYFGPGTRLLVL.

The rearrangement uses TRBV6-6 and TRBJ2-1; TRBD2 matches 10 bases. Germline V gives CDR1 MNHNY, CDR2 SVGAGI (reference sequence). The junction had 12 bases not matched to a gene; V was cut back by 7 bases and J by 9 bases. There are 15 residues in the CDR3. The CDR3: CASTDTAGGPGEQFF. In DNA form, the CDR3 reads TGTGCCAGCACTGACACAGCGGGGGGGCCTGGTGAGCAGTTCTTC.

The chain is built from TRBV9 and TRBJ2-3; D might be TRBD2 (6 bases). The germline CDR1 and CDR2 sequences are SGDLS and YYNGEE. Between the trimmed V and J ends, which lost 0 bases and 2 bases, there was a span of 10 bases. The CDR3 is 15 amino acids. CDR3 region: CASSVGGGDTDTQYF. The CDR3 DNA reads TGTGCCAGCAGCGTAGGCGGCGGGGACACAGATACGCAGTATTTT. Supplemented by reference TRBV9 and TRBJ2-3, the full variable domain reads DSGVTQTPKHLITATGQRVTLRCSPRSGDLSVYWYQQSLDQGLQFLIQYYNGEERAKGNILERFSAQQFPDLHSELNLSSLELGDSALYFCASSVGGGDTDTQYFGPGTRLTVL.